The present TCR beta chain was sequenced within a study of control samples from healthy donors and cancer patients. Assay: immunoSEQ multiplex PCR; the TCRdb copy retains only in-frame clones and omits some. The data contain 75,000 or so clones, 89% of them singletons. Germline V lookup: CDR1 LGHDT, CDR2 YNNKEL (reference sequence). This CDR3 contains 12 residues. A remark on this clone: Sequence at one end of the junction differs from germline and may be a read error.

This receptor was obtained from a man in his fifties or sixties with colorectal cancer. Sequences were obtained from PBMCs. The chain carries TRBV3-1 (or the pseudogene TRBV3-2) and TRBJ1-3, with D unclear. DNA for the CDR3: TGTGCCAGCAGCCAACCTGGATACACCATATATTTT. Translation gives CASSQPGYTIYF.